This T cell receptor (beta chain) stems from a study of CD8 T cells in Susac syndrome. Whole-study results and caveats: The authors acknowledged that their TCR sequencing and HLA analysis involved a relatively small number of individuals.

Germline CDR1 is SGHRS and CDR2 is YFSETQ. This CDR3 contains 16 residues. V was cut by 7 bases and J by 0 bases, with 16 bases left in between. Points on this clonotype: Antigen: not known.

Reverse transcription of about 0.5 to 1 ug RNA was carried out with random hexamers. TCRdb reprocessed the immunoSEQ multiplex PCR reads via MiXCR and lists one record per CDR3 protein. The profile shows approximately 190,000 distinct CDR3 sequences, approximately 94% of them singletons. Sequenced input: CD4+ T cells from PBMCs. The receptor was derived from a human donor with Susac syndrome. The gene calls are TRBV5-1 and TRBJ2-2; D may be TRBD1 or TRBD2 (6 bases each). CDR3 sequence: CASASTGASNTGELFF. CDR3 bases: TGCGCCAGCGCTTCAACGGGGGCTTCGAACACCGGGGAGCTGTTTTTT.